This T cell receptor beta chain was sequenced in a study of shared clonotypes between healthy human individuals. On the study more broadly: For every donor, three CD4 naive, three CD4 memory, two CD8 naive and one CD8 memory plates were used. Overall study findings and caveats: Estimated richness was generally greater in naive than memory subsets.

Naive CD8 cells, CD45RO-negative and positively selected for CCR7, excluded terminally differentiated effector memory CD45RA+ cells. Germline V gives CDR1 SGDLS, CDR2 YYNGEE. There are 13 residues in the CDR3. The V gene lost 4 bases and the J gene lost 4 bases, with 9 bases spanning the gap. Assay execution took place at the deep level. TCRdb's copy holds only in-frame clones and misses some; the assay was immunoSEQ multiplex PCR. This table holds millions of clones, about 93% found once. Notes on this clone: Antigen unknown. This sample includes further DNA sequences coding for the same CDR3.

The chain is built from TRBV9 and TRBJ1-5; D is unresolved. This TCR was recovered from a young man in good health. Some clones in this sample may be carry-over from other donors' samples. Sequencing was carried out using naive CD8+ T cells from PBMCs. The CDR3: CASSPDGNQPQHF. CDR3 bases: TGTGCCAGCAGCCCGGACGGGAATCAGCCCCAGCATTTT.